Listed below are T cell receptor beta chains from one sample, sequenced in a study of T cell repertoires in cytomegalovirus infection. A single record per CDR3 protein comes from TCRdb applying MiXCR to the reads. The sample comprises about 360,000 distinct CDR3 sequences, 18% of which are singletons, and approximately 8% rests with the top ten. The sample taken for sequencing was PBMCs. The receptors derive from a human donor in good health (CMV status not recorded). Some clones in this sample may be carry-over from other donors' samples. The CDR3 runs from the conserved cysteine through the conserved F or W. A D gene is named only where the DNA matches it firmly.

j_gene | d_gene | v_gene | len | CDR3aa
TRBJ2-1 | . | TRBV7-8 | 14 | CASSLRVSYNEQFF
TRBJ2-7 | TRBD1 | TRBV7-2 | 15 | CASSLDRADFYEQYF
TRBJ1-5 | . | TRBV28 | 14 | CASKERQLNQPQHF
TRBJ2-7 | . | TRBV6-1 | 17 | CASSEGAYSRGTYEQYF
TRBJ2-3 | TRBD2 | TRBV2 | 15 | CASSEHGGTTDTQYF
TRBJ1-6 | TRBD1 | TRBV7-8 | 16 | CASSLWAGQGNSPLHF
TRBJ2-6 | . | TRBV10-3 | 20 | CAISQSLIRELASGANVLTF
TRBJ1-2 | TRBD1 | TRBV19 | 14 | CASRTGQGVYGYTF
TRBJ1-5 | . | TRBV9 | 14 | CASSHGGAGQPQHF
TRBJ1-1 | . | TRBV28 | 13 | CASLDSMNTEAFF
TRBJ2-6 | TRBD1 | TRBV7-9 | 18 | CASSLSTGPHSGANVLTF
TRBJ2-7 | TRBD1 | TRBV15 | 15 | CATSRDDRGEYEQYF
TRBJ1-2 | . | TRBV7-2 | 14 | CASSLSSGTNGYTF
TRBJ2-2 | . | TRBV6-2/TRBV6-3 | 14 | CASMIGRITGELFF
TRBJ2-2 | TRBD2 | TRBV12-3/TRBV12-4 | 15 | CASRQLAGNTGELFF
TRBJ2-2 | TRBD2 | TRBV20-1 | 16 | CSARVTGGEDTGELFF
TRBJ2-1 | TRBD2 | TRBV20-1 | 14 | CSVTPSGSINEQFF
TRBJ2-1 | . | TRBV12-3/TRBV12-4 | 12 | CASSLTTGEQFF
TRBJ2-1 | TRBD2 | TRBV29-1 | 16 | CSVEGTSGSLGYEQFF
TRBJ1-4 | TRBD1 | TRBV5-1 | 15 | CASSCTTGRSEKLFF
TRBJ1-1 | TRBD1 | TRBV12-3/TRBV12-4 | 12 | CASRRDRGQAFF
TRBJ2-3 | . | TRBV27 | 15 | CASSLRGRSTDTQYF
TRBJ2-5 | . | TRBV10-3 | 13 | CAITGRLQETQYF
TRBJ2-3 | . | TRBV20-1 | 14 | CSARLVYRTDTQYF
TRBJ2-7 | TRBD1 | TRBV10-3 | 13 | CASNRDRAYEQYF
TRBJ1-1 | TRBD1 | TRBV7-2 | 15 | CASTPAGQQNTEAFF
TRBJ2-2 | . | TRBV5-4 | 17 | CASSLRTAGANTGELFF
TRBJ1-5 | . | TRBV6-2/TRBV6-3 | 15 | CASVSLTGRGQPQHF
TRBJ2-1 | . | TRBV7-2 | 14 | CASSLSILAYTLFF
TRBJ2-1 | TRBD2 | TRBV14 | 16 | CASSQVTLAGLNEQFF
TRBJ1-6 | . | TRBV15 | 12 | CATSRFGSPLHF
TRBJ1-4 | TRBD1 | TRBV6-1 | 14 | CASRLTGGNEKLFF
TRBJ2-1 | TRBD1 | TRBV20-1 | 16 | CSASGTGELPYNEQFF
TRBJ1-2 | . | TRBV4-1 | 18 | CASSQMAHDLGTSYGYTF
TRBJ1-2 | . | TRBV28 | 15 | CASSLRPGQPYGYTF
TRBJ1-6 | . | TRBV3-1 | 15 | CASSHARRYDSPLHF
TRBJ2-5 | . | TRBV7-8 | 14 | CASSLATGSETQYF
TRBJ1-4 | . | TRBV3-1 | 14 | CASSQSVENEKLFF
TRBJ2-5 | TRBD2 | TRBV6-5 | 15 | CASSPGLASRETQYF
TRBJ1-6 | . | TRBV28 | 14 | CASSPSWNNSPLHF
TRBJ2-3 | TRBD1 | TRBV7-2 | 14 | CASSLNRGEGTQYF
TRBJ1-1 | . | TRBV5-5 | 13 | CASNWAAGTEAFF
TRBJ2-3 | . | TRBV29-1 | 10 | CSAVGDTQYF
TRBJ2-7 | . | TRBV5-1 | 14 | CASSLIMGVDEQYF
TRBJ2-7 | . | TRBV12-5 | 12 | CASGFRVGEQYF
TRBJ2-5 | TRBD1 | TRBV7-8 | 15 | CASSIGTGPKETQYF
TRBJ2-1 | TRBD2 | TRBV27 | 15 | CASSPGTSDDNEQFF
TRBJ2-1 | TRBD2 | TRBV20-1 | 16 | CSARAQRESVRNEQFF
TRBJ1-2 | TRBD1 | TRBV7-9 | 16 | CASSLTGTGRIYGYTF
TRBJ1-2 | . | TRBV18 | 18 | CASSPPEGLRTANYGYTF
TRBJ1-2 | . | TRBV20-1 | 15 | CSARLSGSWSYGYTF
TRBJ1-2 | . | TRBV7-2 | 14 | CASSPQAERLGYTF
TRBJ2-3 | . | TRBV10-3 | 15 | CAISESTQGDGTQYF
TRBJ2-7 | . | TRBV7-2 | 15 | CASSNRRRGTYEQYF
TRBJ1-3 | TRBD1 | TRBV7-2 | 14 | CASSFRTGGDTIYF
TRBJ2-7 | . | TRBV7-2 | 15 | CASSLGSYSSYEQYF
TRBJ1-5 | . | TRBV7-2 | 15 | CASSLDAGGNQPQHF